This TCR beta chain was identified in a study of T cell responses to AZD1222 COVID-19 vaccine. Germline loops: CDR1 GTSNPN, CDR2 SVGIG (reference sequence). V shed 3 bases and J shed 4 bases, with 12 bases lying between them. The CDR3 runs 13 residues. Regarding this clone: Its antigen is currently unknown.

Using immunoSEQ multiplex PCR, the repertoire was profiled, and TCRdb retains in-frame clones only, with some absent. This table holds about 90,000 clones, about 88% found once. Study outcomes and limitations: Females made up more of the donors, who were largely white British, and clonal diversity may have come out too low. Repertoires in all cases were sampled only once the peak T cell response had passed. Nearly half of spike-specific TCRs reportedly target variant regions that are unmutated in the B.1.351 and B.1.1.7 variants.

This sequence originates from an adult who received the AZD1222 COVID-19 vaccine. This specimen consisted of peripheral blood, obtained 28 days after the second AZD1222 dose. The rearrangement uses TRBV30 and TRBJ1-2; D is unclear. CDR3 sequence (DNA): TGTGCCTGGAGGCCCGCGGGGTTCTATGGCTACACCTTC. Protein: CAWRPAGFYGYTF. Full variable domain (rest looked up from reference TRBV30 and TRBJ1-2): SQTIHQWPATLVQPVGSPLSLECTVEGTSNPNLYWYRQAAGRGLQLLFYSVGIGQISSEVPQNLSASRPQDRQFILSSKKLLLSDSGFYLCAWRPAGFYGYTFGSGTRLTVV.